Listed here are 26 T cell receptor beta chains from one sample, sequenced in a study of blood T cell repertoires in COVID-19. TCRdb's table, derived via immunoSEQ multiplex PCR, lists solely in-frame clones and lacks some. The sample carries 52,000 or so clones, 75% to 90% recorded once. Sample: peripheral blood. The receptors were gathered from an elderly man with acute or convalescent COVID-19.

Only one count was recorded for this clone. The chain recombines TRBV7-2 with TRBJ2-1, with 7 positions matching TRBD2. Trimming removed 4 bases from V and 4 bases from J; junction bases left unmatched: 16. In germline, CDR1 is SGHTA, CDR2 FQGNSA. The CDR3 has 18 amino acids. For the CDR3, the DNA is TGTGCCAGCAGCTCCCCCGGGGGGTGGGACTACCTATACAATGAGCAGTTCTTC. It is translated as CASSSPGGWDYLYNEQFF.

The CDR3 loop is CSSRGTGGLSTEAFF. Written as DNA, the CDR3 is TGCAGCTCTCGGGGGACAGGGGGTTTGAGCACTGAAGCTTTCTTT. The chain links TRBV29-1 to TRBJ1-1, with 11 nucleotides matching TRBD1. Trimming took 8 bases from V and 4 from J; bases not matched to a gene: 12. Germline CDR1 SQVTM, CDR2 ANQGSEA. The CDR3 consists of 15 residues. The variable domain in full, with the rest retrieved from reference TRBV29-1 and TRBJ1-1, is SAVISQKPSRDICQRGTSLTIQCQVDSQVTMMFWYRQQPGQSLTLIATANQGSEATYESGFVIDKFPISRPNLTFSTLTVSNMSPEDSSIYLCSSRGTGGLSTEAFFGQGTRLTVV.

V is TRBV6-6 and J is TRBJ1-2; no reliable D call. This CDR3 is built from 15 residues. The germline gives CDR1 MNHNY, CDR2 SVGAGI (reference sequence). Trimming took off 6 bases at V and 1 base at J, with 15 bases between the two ends. The chain's CDR3 is CASRRLQELNYGYTF. In DNA form, the CDR3 reads TGTGCCAGCAGACGCCTTCAGGAACTTAACTATGGCTACACCTTC.

This chain connects TRBV5-1 to TRBJ1-2, with unresolved D. The CDR3 length is 13 residues. Germline V gene lookup returns CDR1 SGHRS and CDR2 YFSETQ. Trimming removed 1 base at V and 10 bases at J, with 14 bases between. CDR3 residues: CASSLSTMYNYTF. The CDR3 nucleotides read TGCGCCAGCAGCTTGTCTACGATGTATAACTACACCTTC. Full variable domain (outside the CDR3, taken from reference TRBV5-1 and TRBJ1-2): KAGVTQTPRYLIKTRGQQVTLSCSPISGHRSVSWYQQTPGQGLQFLFEYFSETQRNKGNFPGRFSGRQFSNSRSEMNVSTLELGDSALYLCASSLSTMYNYTFGSGTRLTVV.

The J gene is TRBJ1-5, the V gene TRBV6-5; the match to TRBD1 covers 7 bases. Trimming removed 4 bases from V and 2 bases from J; junction bases left unmatched: 5. From germline, CDR1 is MNHEY and CDR2 SVGAGI. The CDR3 length is 15 residues. The CDR3 coding sequence is TGTGCCAGCAGTTTGACAGGGCATGGCAATCAGCCCCAGCATTTT. It yields the protein CASSLTGHGNQPQHF.

J is TRBJ2-5 and V is TRBV7-2; TRBD2 matches 7 bases. Germline CDR1 SGHTA, CDR2 FQGNSA. The junction had 11 bases not matched to a gene; V was cut back by 5 bases and J by 2 bases. The CDR3 has 16 amino acids. The CDR3 sequence is CASSPQLGRVQETQYF. CDR3 nucleotide sequence: TGTGCCAGCAGCCCTCAATTGGGGAGGGTACAAGAGACCCAGTACTTC.

The rearrangement uses TRBV4-1 and TRBJ2-7, with 9 nucleotides matching TRBD2. The CDR3 is made up of 16 amino acids. From germline, CDR1 is MGHRA and CDR2 YSYEKL. Germline trimming cut 0 bases from V and 0 bases from J; bases unmatched to any gene: 3. The CDR3 DNA sequence: TGCGCCAGCAGCCAAGAGCGGGGGGGAAGCTCCTACGAGCAGTACTTC. This codes for CASSQERGGSSYEQYF.

The chain has TRBV18 and TRBJ1-5, with a weak D call TRBD1 (5 bases). The CDR3 extends over 14 amino acids. Germline CDR1 is KGHSH and CDR2 is LQKENI. Trimming took 5 bases from V and 0 from J, leaving 8 bases between them. The CDR3 loop is CASSADISNQPQHF. In nucleotides, the CDR3 is TGTGCCAGCTCAGCGGACATTAGCAATCAGCCCCAGCATTTT. Variable domain in full (rest from reference TRBV18 and TRBJ1-5): NAGVMQNPRHLVRRRGQEARLRCSPMKGHSHVYWYRQLPEEGLKFMVYLQKENIIDESGMPKERFSAEFPKEGPSILRIQQVVRGDSAAYFCASSADISNQPQHFGDGTRLSIL.

The J gene is TRBJ1-3, the V gene TRBV7-2; the D is unclear. CDR1 is SGHTA and CDR2 is FQGNSA in the germline V gene. The V and J ends lost 5 bases and 0 bases respectively, with 20 bases between them. The CDR3 is 18 residues long. CDR3 sequence reads: CASSPTRIKLSSGNTIYF. The DNA for the CDR3 is TGTGCCAGCAGCCCAACCCGAATAAAGCTGAGCTCTGGAAACACCATATATTTT.

The chain links TRBV18 to TRBJ1-5; no firm D call. The CDR3 contains 13 residues. Trimming cost V 6 bases and J 4 bases, with 10 bases left between them. Germline V gene sequence: CDR1 KGHSH, CDR2 LQKENI. The chain's CDR3 is CASSPDTNQPQHF. CDR3 nucleotides: TGTGCCAGCTCCCCCGACACGAATCAGCCCCAGCATTTT. Based on the CDR3 plus reference TRBV18 and TRBJ1-5, the full variable domain is NAGVMQNPRHLVRRRGQEARLRCSPMKGHSHVYWYRQLPEEGLKFMVYLQKENIIDESGMPKERFSAEFPKEGPSILRIQQVVRGDSAAYFCASSPDTNQPQHFGDGTRLSIL.

This clone showed up just once. The chain links TRBV2 to TRBJ1-4; tentative D call: TRBD1 (5 bases). Deletions cut 8 bases from V and 0 bases from J, with 13 bases between. Germline V gene data show CDR1 as SNHLY and CDR2 as FYNNEI. The CDR3 is 15 residues long. The CDR3 DNA follows: TGTGCCAGCCGGGGCGGAGGGGCAACTAATGAAAAACTGTTTTTT. It specifies CASRGGGATNEKLFF.

The chain carries TRBV6-5 and TRBJ1-4, with TRBD1 identical over 8 bases. J gave up 10 bases and V 6 bases, and 10 bases lay outside the gene matches. This CDR3 region has 14 residues. The germline V gene has CDR1 MNHEY and CDR2 SVGAGI. The DNA for the CDR3 is TGTGCCAGCAGCTGGGGACAGGAAGGAGGAAAACTGTTTTTT. This codes for CASSWGQEGGKLFF.

This clone turned up a few times. The genes are TRBV2 and TRBJ1-5; D gene ambiguous. V was shortened by 2 bases and J by 2 bases, with 16 bases between the two germline ends. This CDR3 has 17 amino acids. CDR1 SNHLY and CDR2 FYNNEI come from the germline V gene. This CDR3 reads CASSENGAPRGNQPQHF. The CDR3 DNA follows: TGTGCCAGCAGTGAAAATGGTGCCCCGAGGGGCAATCAGCCCCAGCATTTT.

This chain connects TRBV7-8 to TRBJ2-4, with a possible D match to TRBD2 (5 bases). CDR3 length equals 15 residues. The V end was cut by 5 bases, the J end by 0 bases, with 11 bases between. In germline, CDR1 is SGHVS, CDR2 FQNEAQ. The CDR3 DNA sequence: TGTGCCAGCAGCCCCACGGGGTTAGCCAAAAACATTCAGTACTTC. Encoded protein: CASSPTGLAKNIQYF. The full variable domain, completed using reference TRBV7-8 and TRBJ2-4, is GAGVSQSPRYKVAKRGQDVALRCDPISGHVSLFWYQQALGQGPEFLTYFQNEAQLDKSGLPSDRFFAERPEGSVSTLKIQRTQQEDSAVYLCASSPTGLAKNIQYFGAGTRLSVL.

This chain joins TRBV19 and TRBJ1-2; D is uncertain. This CDR3 has 12 residues. Germline assignment: CDR1 LNHDA and CDR2 SQIVND (reference sequence). Trimming shortened V by 6 bases and J by 4 bases, and 9 bases separated the two germline ends. CDR3 sequence reads: CASSDLLYGYTF. DNA of the CDR3: TGTGCCAGTAGCGACTTACTCTATGGCTACACCTTC.

The chain couples TRBV4-2 to TRBJ2-6; D unclear. The V end lost 1 base, the J end lost 1 base, and 17 bases lay between the germline ends. The CDR3 sequence is 19 residues long. The V gene's germline CDR1 is LGHNA and CDR2 YNFKEQ. The CDR3 protein is CASSQVGRINHSGANVLTF. The CDR3 nucleotides are TGTGCCAGCAGCCAAGTAGGCAGGATAAACCATTCTGGGGCCAACGTCCTGACTTTC.

This sequence joins TRBV10-1 and TRBJ2-2; D is possibly TRBD1 (6 bases). CDR1 is WNHNN, CDR2 SYGVQD, per germline (reference sequence). The V end was cut by 6 bases, the J end by 0 bases, with 14 bases between. CDR3 length equals 16 residues. The CDR3 region is CASRSSGQSNTGELFF. CDR3 bases: TGCGCCAGCAGGTCCTCGGGACAATCGAACACCGGGGAGCTGTTTTTT.

CDR3 protein: CASSLWGQGGPQHF. In nucleotides, the CDR3 is TGTGCCAGCAGTTTATGGGGGCAAGGCGGGCCCCAGCATTTT. The genes are TRBV27 and TRBJ1-5; maybe TRBD1 (6 bases). Germline values: CDR1 MNHEY, CDR2 SMNVEV (reference sequence). The CDR3 is 14 amino acids. The V end lost 1 base, the J end lost 9 bases, and 13 bases lay between the germline ends.

The rearrangement links TRBV28 to TRBJ1-4; D possibly corresponds to TRBD1 (6 bases). The CDR3 contains 15 residues. Trimming pared 4 bases from V and 7 bases from J, leaving 16 bases between. The V gene's germline CDR1 is MDHEN and CDR2 SYDVKM. In DNA, the CDR3 is TGTGCCAGCAGTTCCTCAGGGGCTGGGGGTGAAAAACTGTTTTTT. It translates to CASSSSGAGGEKLFF.

The genes are TRBV7-9 and TRBJ2-1, with no clear D. The CDR3 contains 14 residues. Trimming shortened V by 1 base and J by 8 bases, and 12 bases separated the two germline ends. Germline V gene data show CDR1 as SEHNR and CDR2 as FQNEAQ (reference sequence). CDR3 in amino acids: CASSLVPSSHEQFF. As DNA, the CDR3 is TGTGCCAGCAGCTTAGTCCCCTCTTCCCATGAGCAGTTCTTC.

This clone turned up a few times. CDR3 loop: CASSSQYEQYF. For the CDR3, the DNA is TGTGCCAGCAGCTCCCAGTACGAGCAGTACTTC. The chain is built from TRBV7-9 and TRBJ2-7; no clear D. Trimming cost V 4 bases and J 4 bases, with 5 bases left between them. The CDR3 totals 11 residues. Germline V gene sequence: CDR1 SEHNR, CDR2 FQNEAQ (reference sequence). The variable domain in full, with the rest retrieved from reference TRBV7-9 and TRBJ2-7, is DTGVSQNPRHKITKRGQNVTFRCDPISEHNRLYWYRQTLGQGPEFLTYFQNEAQLEKSRLLSDRFSAERPKGSFSTLEIQRTEQGDSAMYLCASSSQYEQYFGPGTRLTVT.

The genes are TRBV9 and TRBJ2-1, with 7 bases that match TRBD2. The CDR3 totals 15 residues. V gave up 3 bases and J gave up 8 bases; unmatched junction bases: 11. Germline V gene data show CDR1 as SGDLS and CDR2 as YYNGEE. The CDR3 is CASSATSAKADEQFF. The CDR3 coding sequence is TGTGCCAGCAGCGCTACTAGCGCCAAGGCGGATGAGCAGTTCTTC.

The V and J genes are TRBV9 and TRBJ2-7; D may be TRBD1 (6 bases). This CDR3 is built from 17 residues. Per germline, CDR1 SGDLS and CDR2 YYNGEE. Between the trimmed V and J ends, which lost 0 bases and 4 bases, there was a span of 20 bases. CDR3 sequence: CASSVDKGWGQPYEQYF. CDR3 DNA sequence: TGTGCCAGCAGCGTAGACAAAGGATGGGGGCAGCCTTACGAGCAGTACTTC.

Judged by abundance, this clone is large. The chain combines TRBV19 with TRBJ1-6, with TRBD1 matching over 8 bases. Unmatched junction bases numbered 12, after V lost 8 bases and J lost 9 bases. This CDR3 is 15 amino acids long. The germline CDR1 and CDR2 sequences are LNHDA and SQIVND (reference sequence). CDR3 coding DNA: TGTGCCAGTCAGGGGGCAGGCCGTGGGTTTTCACCCCTCCACTTT. Translating it yields CASQGAGRGFSPLHF.

The V and J genes are TRBV2 and TRBJ2-3; TRBD2 agrees at 12 bases. Germline V gives CDR1 SNHLY, CDR2 FYNNEI. The CDR3 contains 13 residues. V shed 11 bases, J shed 3 bases, and the junction held 3 bases outside the gene matches. In DNA form, the CDR3 reads TGTGCCGGTGGACTAGCGGGGACAGATACGCAGTATTTT. It encodes CAGGLAGTDTQYF.

This clone was picked up one time. This chain connects TRBV4-1 to TRBJ2-6; TRBD2 agrees at 8 bases. Germline V gene data show CDR1 as MGHRA and CDR2 as YSYEKL. The J segment lost 1 base and the V segment lost 1 base, leaving 9 bases of the junction unmatched. This CDR3 comprises 19 residues. The CDR3 coding sequence is TGCGCCAGCAGCCAAGGCGGGGGGCAGCGAAATTCTGGGGCCAACGTCCTGACTTTC. It is translated as CASSQGGGQRNSGANVLTF.